The 16 T cell receptor beta chains presented below share a single source sample, sequenced in a study of T cells in Graves' hyperthyroidism and ophthalmopathy. Template material for amplifying TCR beta CDR3 regions consisted of RNA transcripts. When the TCR CDR3 underwent first-round RT-PCR, the HTBI primer set was used. TCRdb passed the multiplex PCR reads through MiXCR, listing each CDR3 protein once. The repertoire includes some 460,000 distinct CDR3 sequences, approximately 14% of them detected once, and about 14% sits in the top ten. The sequenced material came from blood. Receptors were obtained from a woman under 30 with Graves' hyperthyroidism.

This clonotype was counted a few times. This rearrangement joins TRBV6-1 to TRBJ2-7, with D maybe TRBD1 (5 bases). V was pared by 5 bases and J by 0 bases, with 14 bases between. Germline values: CDR1 MNHNS, CDR2 SASEGT. The CDR3 is 15 amino acids. The CDR3, as DNA: TGTGCCAGCAGTAGGAGATCAGGGCGCTCCTACGAGCAGTACTTC. It translates to CASSRRSGRSYEQYF.

In DNA form, the CDR3 reads TGTGCCAGCAGCCAAGTACAGGGGAGCTCCTACAATGAGCAGTTCTTC. This gives the protein CASSQVQGSSYNEQFF. V is TRBV4-2 and J is TRBJ2-1, with 7 bases identical to TRBD1. The CDR3 spans 16 residues. Germline values: CDR1 LGHNA, CDR2 YNFKEQ. The V gene end was trimmed by 1 base and the J gene end by 0 bases; junction bases not matched to a gene: 3.

There are many counts of this clonotype. The J gene is TRBJ2-7, the V gene TRBV11-3, with 9 bases identical to TRBD1. The germline CDR1 and CDR2 sequences are SGHNT and YENEEA. The V and J ends lost 5 bases and 3 bases, in that order; junction bases with no gene match: 11. This CDR3 is built from 16 residues. CDR3 sequence reads: CASSRAPTDRGYEQYF. As DNA, the CDR3 is TGTGCCAGCAGCCGAGCCCCCACGGACAGGGGCTACGAGCAGTACTTC. The variable domain in full, with the rest retrieved from reference TRBV11-3 and TRBJ2-7, is EAGVVQSPRYKIIEKKQPVAFWCNPISGHNTLYWYLQNLGQGPELLIRYENEEAVDDSQLPKDRFSAERLKGVDSTLKIQPAELGDSAVYLCASSRAPTDRGYEQYFGPGTRLTVT.

In this sample, this clonotype turned up many times. J is TRBJ1-2 and V is TRBV7-8; weak D call: TRBD1 (5 bases). The V end was cut by 5 bases, the J end by 6 bases, with 16 bases between. Germline V gene lookup returns CDR1 SGHVS and CDR2 FQNEAQ. This CDR3 has 14 residues. The CDR3 nucleotides are TGTGCCAGCAGCCAGGGCGGGGTAGTGAATGGCTACACCTTC. Translation: CASSQGGVVNGYTF.

Only a few counts were recorded for this clonotype. Just one base apart from a much larger clone, this may be a read error. The gene calls are TRBV5-5 and TRBJ2-7; 12 bases agree with TRBD1. V shed 3 bases and J 8 bases; nucleotides not matched to a gene: 12. This CDR3 is 16 amino acids long. Germline CDR1 SGHKS, CDR2 YYEKEE (reference sequence). Written as DNA, the CDR3 is TGTGCCAGCAGCTCCTTATGGGGACAGGGGGCTGCGAAGCAGTACTTC. This encodes CASSSLWGQGAAKQYF.

The gene calls are TRBV6-1 and TRBJ2-3, with 7 bases lining up with TRBD1. Trimming took 6 bases from V and 1 from J; bases not matched to a gene: 7. There are 15 residues in the CDR3. The germline V gene encodes CDR1 MNHNS and CDR2 SASEGT. Written as DNA, the CDR3 is TGTGCCAGCAGCTACTGGACAGGAGGCACAGATACGCAGTATTTT. It yields the protein CASSYWTGGTDTQYF.

This clonotype has at least ten counts. V and J are TRBV20-1 and TRBJ1-6; D possibly corresponds to TRBD1 (6 bases). Deletions cut 0 bases from V and 9 bases from J, with 12 bases between. CDR1 and CDR2 from the germline V gene are DFQATT and SNEGSKA (reference sequence). This CDR3 is 14 amino acids long. The CDR3 region is CSARDQGFGSPLHF. As DNA, the CDR3 is TGCAGTGCTAGAGATCAGGGGTTTGGTTCACCCCTCCACTTT.

The chain has TRBV12-3 or TRBV12-4 and TRBJ1-2; no firm D call. Trimming removed 6 bases from V and 7 bases from J, with 12 bases in between. CDR3 length: 12 residues. The CDR3 sequence: CASRTPLLGYTF. The CDR3 coding sequence is TGTGCCAGCAGAACACCTTTACTTGGCTACACCTTC.

The chain joins TRBV11-2 to TRBJ2-1; 11 positions match TRBD2. The ends lost 1 base at V and 7 bases at J; junction bases unmatched: 18. Germline CDR1 SGHAT, CDR2 FQNNGV. The CDR3 sequence is 20 residues long. In nucleotides, the CDR3 is TGTGCCAGCAGCTTAGCTGGGGGGATAGCGGGAGGGCCGGAGGGTAATGAGCAGTTCTTC. Translation gives CASSLAGGIAGGPEGNEQFF.

This clonotype was found a few times. CDR3 region: CASSYQPGQETQYF. DNA for the CDR3: TGTGCCAGCAGCTACCAGCCAGGCCAAGAGACCCAGTACTTC. The chain combines TRBV5-6 with TRBJ2-5, with D unclear. Trimming took 3 bases from V and 1 from J, leaving 10 bases between them. The CDR3 sequence is 14 residues long. Germline CDR1 SGHDT, CDR2 YYEEEE.

This clonotype was observed at least ten times. The chain uses TRBV3-1 and TRBJ1-1; D is undetermined. V shed 1 base and J shed 2 bases, with 17 bases lying between them. CDR3 length: 17 residues. Germline CDR1 LGHDT, CDR2 YNNKEL (reference sequence). The CDR3 region is CASSQGATGTFNTEAFF. CDR3 sequence (DNA): TGTGCCAGCAGCCAAGGAGCGACGGGCACCTTCAACACTGAAGCTTTCTTT. Using reference TRBV3-1 and TRBJ1-1 for the parts outside the CDR3, the full variable domain is DTAVSQTPKYLVTQMGNDKSIKCEQNLGHDTMYWYKQDSKKFLKIMFSYNNKELIINETVPNRFSPKSPDKAHLNLHINSLELGDSAVYFCASSQGATGTFNTEAFFGQGTRLTVV.

This clonotype was seen more than once but under ten times. The V gene is TRBV20-1, the J gene TRBJ2-4; TRBD1 agrees at 7 bases. CDR1 DFQATT and CDR2 SNEGSKA come from the germline V gene (reference sequence). J was trimmed by 2 bases and V by 2 bases; bases with no gene match: 9. The CDR3 runs to 16 residues. This chain's CDR3 is CSARRHDRVSKNIQYF. The CDR3 nucleotides read TGCAGTGCTAGAAGACATGACAGGGTATCCAAAAACATTCAGTACTTC.

In this sample, this clonotype turned up many times. The rearrangement uses TRBV12-3 or TRBV12-4 and TRBJ1-1; no firm D call. Trimming stripped 3 bases from V and 4 bases from J, with 15 bases between. The CDR3 spans 15 residues. The CDR3 DNA is TGTGCCAGCAGTTTTCTCCGGGGATCGGGCACTGAAGCTTTCTTT. Translated: CASSFLRGSGTEAFF.

This clonotype was counted a few times. The chain recombines TRBV29-1 with TRBJ2-1; D remains ambiguous. CDR3 length: 14 residues. Trimming stripped 0 bases from V and 2 bases from J, with 8 bases between. From germline, CDR1 is SQVTM and CDR2 ANQGSEA. The CDR3 DNA sequence: TGCAGCGTTGAAGATCTTCAGGCCTACAATGAGCAGTTCTTC. It codes for CSVEDLQAYNEQFF.

This clonotype was counted only a few times. This sequence joins TRBV6-1 and TRBJ2-2, with 9 bases that match TRBD1. The germline CDR1 and CDR2 sequences are MNHNS and SASEGT. V was clipped by 6 bases and J by 7 bases; unmatched bases: 3. This CDR3 spans 13 amino acids. The CDR3 protein is CASRRTGVGELFF. CDR3 nucleotide sequence: TGTGCCAGCAGAAGGACAGGGGTCGGGGAGCTGTTTTTT.

The chain has TRBV3-1 and TRBJ1-1, with a possible D match to TRBD1 (5 bases). The length of the CDR3 is 11 residues. V shed 3 bases and J shed 13 bases, with 12 bases lying between them. CDR1 is LGHDT and CDR2 is YNNKEL in the germline V gene (reference sequence). For the CDR3, the DNA is TGTGCCAGCAGCCAGACCCTAGGGGTTTTCTTT. This codes for CASSQTLGVFF.